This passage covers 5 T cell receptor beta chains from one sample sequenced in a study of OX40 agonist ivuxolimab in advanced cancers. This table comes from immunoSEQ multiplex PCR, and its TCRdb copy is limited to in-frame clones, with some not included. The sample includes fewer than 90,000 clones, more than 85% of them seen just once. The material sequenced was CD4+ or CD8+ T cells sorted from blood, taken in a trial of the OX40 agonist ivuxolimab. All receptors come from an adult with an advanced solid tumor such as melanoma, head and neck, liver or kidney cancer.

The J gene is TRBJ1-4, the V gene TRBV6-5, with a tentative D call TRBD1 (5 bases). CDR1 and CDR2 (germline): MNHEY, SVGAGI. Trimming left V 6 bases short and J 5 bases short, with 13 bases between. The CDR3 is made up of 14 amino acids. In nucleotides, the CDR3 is TGTGCCAGCAGCGATGGATGGGGGAATGAAAAACTGTTTTTT. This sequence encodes CASSDGWGNEKLFF.

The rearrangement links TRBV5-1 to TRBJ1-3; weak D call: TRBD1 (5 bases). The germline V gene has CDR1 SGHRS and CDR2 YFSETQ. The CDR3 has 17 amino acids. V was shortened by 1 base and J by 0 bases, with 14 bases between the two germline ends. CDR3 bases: TGCGCCAGCAGCTTGAATGGGGGTATCCTCTCTGGAAACACCATATATTTT. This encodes CASSLNGGILSGNTIYF.

For the CDR3, the DNA is TGTGCCTGGAGTGTGGGACCGCAGACCAACACCGGGGAGCTGTTTTTT. Amino acid sequence: CAWSVGPQTNTGELFF. The genes are TRBV30 and TRBJ2-2; D might be TRBD1 or TRBD2, each matching 5 bases. Trimming pared 0 bases from V and 2 bases from J, leaving 13 bases between. Germline V gene data show CDR1 as GTSNPN and CDR2 as SVGIG (reference sequence). The CDR3 runs 16 residues.

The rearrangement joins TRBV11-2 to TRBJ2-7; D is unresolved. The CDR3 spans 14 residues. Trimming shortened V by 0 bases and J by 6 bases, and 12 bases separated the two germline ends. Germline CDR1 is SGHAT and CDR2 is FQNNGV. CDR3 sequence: CASSLESRVSEQYF. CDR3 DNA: TGTGCCAGCAGCTTAGAGTCCCGGGTAAGCGAGCAGTACTTC.

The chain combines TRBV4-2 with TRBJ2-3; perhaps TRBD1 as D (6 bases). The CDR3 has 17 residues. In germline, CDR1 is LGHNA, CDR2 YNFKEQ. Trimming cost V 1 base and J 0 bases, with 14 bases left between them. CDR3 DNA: TGTGCCAGCAGCCAAGGACGACAGGTCACTAGCACAGATACGCAGTATTTT. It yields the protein CASSQGRQVTSTDTQYF.